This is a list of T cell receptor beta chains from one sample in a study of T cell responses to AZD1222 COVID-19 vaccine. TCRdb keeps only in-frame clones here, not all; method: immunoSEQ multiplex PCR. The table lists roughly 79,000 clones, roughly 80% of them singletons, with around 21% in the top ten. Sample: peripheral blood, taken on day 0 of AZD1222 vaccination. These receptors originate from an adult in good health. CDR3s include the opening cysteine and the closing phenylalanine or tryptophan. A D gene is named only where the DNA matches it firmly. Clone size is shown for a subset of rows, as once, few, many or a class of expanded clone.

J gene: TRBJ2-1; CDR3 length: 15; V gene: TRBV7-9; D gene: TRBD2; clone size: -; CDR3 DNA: TGTGCCAGCAGCCCCTTGGTAGCGGGAGTTGCTGAGCAGTTCTTC; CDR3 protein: CASSPLVAGVAEQFF
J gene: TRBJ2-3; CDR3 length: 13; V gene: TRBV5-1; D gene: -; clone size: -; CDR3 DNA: TGCGCCAGCAGAGCGGAGGGAACAGATACGCAGTATTTT; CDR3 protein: CASRAEGTDTQYF
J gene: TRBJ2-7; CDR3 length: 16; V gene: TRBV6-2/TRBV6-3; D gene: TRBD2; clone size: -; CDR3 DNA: TGTGCCAGCAGTTACTCTTGGACTAGCCGGTCCTACGAGCAGTACTTC; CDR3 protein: CASSYSWTSRSYEQYF
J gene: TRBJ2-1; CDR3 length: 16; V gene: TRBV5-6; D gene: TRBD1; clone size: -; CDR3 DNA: TGTGCCAGCAGCTTAGGTTTTGGACAGGGATACAATGAGCAGTTCTTC; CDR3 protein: CASSLGFGQGYNEQFF
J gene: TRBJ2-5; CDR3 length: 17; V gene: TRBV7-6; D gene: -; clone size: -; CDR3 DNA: TGTGCCAGCAGCCCGTCTGGTGCGGGACCACTCGAAGAGACCCAGTACTTC; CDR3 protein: CASSPSGAGPLEETQYF
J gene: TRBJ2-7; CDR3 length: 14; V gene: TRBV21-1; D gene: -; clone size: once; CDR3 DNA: TGTGCCAGCAGCAAAGTGGCAGCTTCCTACGAGCAGTACTTC; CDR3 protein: CASSKVAASYEQYF
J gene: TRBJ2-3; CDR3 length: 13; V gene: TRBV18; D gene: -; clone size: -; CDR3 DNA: TGTGCCAGCTCACCACCGTCGGGAGATACGCAGTATTTT; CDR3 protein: CASSPPSGDTQYF
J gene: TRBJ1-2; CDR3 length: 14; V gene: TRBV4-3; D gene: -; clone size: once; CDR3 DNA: TGCGCCAGCAGCCAAGATAGTGGTTTCTATGGCTACACCTTC; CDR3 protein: CASSQDSGFYGYTF
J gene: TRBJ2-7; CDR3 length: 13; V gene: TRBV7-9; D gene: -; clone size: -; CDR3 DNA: TGTGCCACCTCGTCGGGAGATACCTACGAGCAGTACTTC; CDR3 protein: CATSSGDTYEQYF
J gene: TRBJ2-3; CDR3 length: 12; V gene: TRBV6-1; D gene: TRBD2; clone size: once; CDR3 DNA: TGTGCCAGCAGTGAGACTAGCGGGAATCAATATTTT; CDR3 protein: CASSETSGNQYF
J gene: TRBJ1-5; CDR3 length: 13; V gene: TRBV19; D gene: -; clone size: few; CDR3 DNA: TGTGCCAGTTGGACGGAGGATGAGCAGCCCCAGCATTTT; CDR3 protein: CASWTEDEQPQHF
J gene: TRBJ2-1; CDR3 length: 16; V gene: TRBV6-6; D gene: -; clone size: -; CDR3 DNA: TGTGCCAGCAGTTACTCGGCAGGTGGAGGGAGGAATGAGCAGTTCTTC; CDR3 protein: CASSYSAGGGRNEQFF
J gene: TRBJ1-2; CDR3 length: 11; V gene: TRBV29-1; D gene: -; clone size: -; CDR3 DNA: TGCAGCGGGTATTCGGGGAGTGGCTACACCTTC; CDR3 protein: CSGYSGSGYTF
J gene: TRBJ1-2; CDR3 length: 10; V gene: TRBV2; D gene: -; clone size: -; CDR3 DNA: TGTGCCAGCAGTACGCCTGGCTACACCTTC; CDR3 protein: CASSTPGYTF
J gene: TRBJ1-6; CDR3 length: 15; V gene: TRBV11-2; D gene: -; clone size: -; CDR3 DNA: TGTGCCAGCAGCTTCCAGAGACAGACAAATTCACCCCTCCACTTT; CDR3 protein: CASSFQRQTNSPLHF
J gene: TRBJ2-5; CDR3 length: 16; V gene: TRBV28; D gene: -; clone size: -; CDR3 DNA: TGTGCCAGCAGCCCGGTCACGGGACAACTACAAGAGACCCAGTACTTC; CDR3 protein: CASSPVTGQLQETQYF
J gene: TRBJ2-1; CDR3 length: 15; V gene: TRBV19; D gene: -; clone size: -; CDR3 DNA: TGTGCCACCTCTCCGACAGGATCGAACTACAATGAGCAGTTCTTC; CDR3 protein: CATSPTGSNYNEQFF
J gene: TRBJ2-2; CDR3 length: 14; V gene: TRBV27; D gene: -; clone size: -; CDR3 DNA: TGTGCCAGCAAGCTCCGAGCGAACACCGGGGAGCTGTTTTTT; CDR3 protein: CASKLRANTGELFF
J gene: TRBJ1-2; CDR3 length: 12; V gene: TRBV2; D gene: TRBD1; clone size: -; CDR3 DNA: TGTGCCAGCTGGGGACAGGGCTATGGCTACACCTTC; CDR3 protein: CASWGQGYGYTF
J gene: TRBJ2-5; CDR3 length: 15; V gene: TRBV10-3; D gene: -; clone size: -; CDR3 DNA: TGTGCCATCAAGCTTGGGGGCCCAGGCCAAGAGACCCAGTACTTC; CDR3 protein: CAIKLGGPGQETQYF